The 27 T cell receptor beta chains in this list originate from one sample, sequenced in a study of cytomegalovirus exposure and HLA in healthy donors. Researchers ran the PCR with 60 Vbeta and 13 Jbeta primers. Sequencing used immunoSEQ multiplex PCR; TCRdb keeps in-frame clones, though not all of them. There are roughly 180,000 clones in the sample; roughly 82% occur only once, and less than 2% lies in the top ten. The sample taken for sequencing was PBMCs. Receptors originate from a man aged 35 to 55 in good health and CMV-seronegative.

In its sample, this clone was seen once. The chain uses TRBV6-4 and TRBJ1-5, with D uncertain. This CDR3 region has 17 residues. Germline CDR1 is MRHNA and CDR2 is SNTAGT. The V and J ends lost 6 bases and 3 bases respectively, with 21 bases between them. This chain's CDR3 is CASSYTITGGHNQPQHF. The CDR3 nucleotides read TGTGCCAGCAGCTACACGATCACGGGAGGCCACAATCAGCCCCAGCATTTT.

The rearrangement uses TRBV7-2 and TRBJ2-3, with D perhaps TRBD2 (6 bases). Per the germline V gene, CDR1 is SGHTA and CDR2 is FQGNSA. The CDR3 is made up of 18 amino acids. Trimming removed 2 bases at V and 0 bases at J, with 18 bases between. The CDR3 nucleotides are TGTGCCAGCAGCTTATTTGCTATGGGCGGGGATAGCACAGATACGCAGTATTTT. It is translated as CASSLFAMGGDSTDTQYF.

This chain links TRBV9 with TRBJ1-1, with TRBD1 identical over 10 bases. There are 15 residues in the CDR3. Trimming cost V 0 bases and J 5 bases; bases outside gene matches: 4. Germline lookup yields CDR1 SGDLS and CDR2 YYNGEE. The CDR3 spells CASSVGQGAGTEAFF. Here the CDR3 DNA reads TGTGCCAGCAGCGTAGGACAGGGGGCAGGTACTGAAGCTTTCTTT.

The CDR3 bases are TGCGCCAGCAGCGGGGGGGTCACAGATACGCAGTATTTT. The encoded protein is CASSGGVTDTQYF. V and J are TRBV4-3 and TRBJ2-3; 7 bases are a match to TRBD2. Losses at the gene ends were 5 bases for V and 2 bases for J; bases not matched to a gene: 1. CDR3 length: 13 amino acids. Germline CDR1 reads LGHNA; CDR2 reads YSLEER.

The chain employs TRBV2 and TRBJ2-2; 8 nucleotides agree with TRBD1. Germline V gives CDR1 SNHLY, CDR2 FYNNEI. The CDR3 is 15 amino acids. V trimming: 5 bases; J trimming: 2 bases; junction bases outside the gene matches: 4. The CDR3 here is CASSRQGPNTGELFF. The CDR3 DNA is TGTGCCAGCAGTAGACAGGGGCCCAACACCGGGGAGCTGTTTTTT.

V is TRBV28 and J is TRBJ2-1; 13 nucleotides line up with TRBD2. From germline, CDR1 is MDHEN and CDR2 SYDVKM. The CDR3 runs 17 residues. The V and J ends lost 11 bases and 10 bases, in that order; junction bases with no gene match: 20. The chain's CDR3 is CAGGRSTGTSGIDEQFF. The CDR3 DNA sequence: TGTGCCGGGGGACGGTCAACCGGGACTAGCGGGATTGACGAGCAGTTCTTC.

V is TRBV28 and J is TRBJ2-7; 11 bases match TRBD2. V shed 4 bases, J shed 2 bases, and the junction held 7 bases outside the gene matches. Germline CDR1 reads MDHEN; CDR2 reads SYDVKM. The CDR3 totals 16 residues. CDR3 residues: CASSSPLAGVPYEQYF. Written as DNA, the CDR3 is TGTGCCAGCAGTTCCCCACTAGCGGGAGTCCCCTACGAGCAGTACTTC.

This chain connects TRBV9 to TRBJ1-6; a possible D gene is TRBD1 (6 bases). Germline lookup yields CDR1 SGDLS and CDR2 YYNGEE. The CDR3 length is 14 residues. Deletions cut 4 bases from V and 7 bases from J, with 12 bases between. The CDR3, as DNA: TGTGCCAGCAGCTTAGAGGACAGAAATTCACCCCTCCACTTT. Encoded protein: CASSLEDRNSPLHF.

The V gene is TRBV19, the J gene TRBJ1-2; TRBD1 matches 7 bases. The CDR3 has 12 amino acids. Germline V CDR1 and CDR2: LNHDA, SQIVND (reference sequence). The V gene end was trimmed by 6 bases and the J gene end by 8 bases; junction bases not matched to a gene: 6. The CDR3 sequence: CASSERQGGYTF. CDR3 DNA sequence: TGTGCCAGTAGCGAAAGACAGGGCGGCTACACCTTC.

This clone has just one count. The J gene is TRBJ1-2, the V gene TRBV28; 10 bases match TRBD1. The germline CDR1 and CDR2 sequences are MDHEN and SYDVKM. The length of the CDR3 is 13 residues. The V segment lost 6 bases and the J segment 6 bases; nucleotides outside the gene matches: 4. The CDR3 reads CASRIGTGDGYTF. The CDR3 DNA reads TGTGCCAGCAGAATCGGGACAGGGGATGGCTACACCTTC.

The chain combines TRBV28 with TRBJ2-7; D uncertain. Trimming left V 5 bases short and J 2 bases short, with 10 bases between. The CDR3 runs 13 residues. Germline values: CDR1 MDHEN, CDR2 SYDVKM. The CDR3 loop reads CASSHGPTYEQYF. CDR3 in DNA: TGTGCCAGCAGTCATGGGCCTACCTACGAGCAGTACTTC.

The chain is built from TRBV19 and TRBJ2-7; TRBD2 agrees at 11 bases. The CDR3 totals 16 residues. V shed 3 bases, J shed 2 bases, and the junction held 6 bases outside the gene matches. Germline V gives CDR1 LNHDA, CDR2 SQIVND (reference sequence). CDR3 DNA: TGTGCCAGTAGTATTGGTGGGACTAGCGGAACCTACGAGCAGTACTTC. Its protein is CASSIGGTSGTYEQYF.

CDR3 region: CAWSVRVARPETQYF. The CDR3 bases are TGTGCCTGGAGTGTACGGGTGGCAAGGCCGGAGACCCAGTACTTC. The chain carries TRBV30 and TRBJ2-5; no firm D call. Looked up from germline, CDR1 is GTSNPN and CDR2 is SVGIG (reference sequence). The CDR3 covers 15 residues. Trimming shortened V by 0 bases and J by 5 bases, and 16 bases separated the two germline ends.

The chain is built from TRBV5-1 and TRBJ1-1; 7 nucleotides match TRBD1. The CDR3 consists of 16 residues. Germline assignment: CDR1 SGHRS and CDR2 YFSETQ. V lost 1 base and J lost 4; bases outside the gene matches: 10. CDR3 nucleotides: TGCGCCAGCAGCTTGATTGGACAGGATCCTAGCACTGAAGCTTTCTTT. Protein product: CASSLIGQDPSTEAFF.

This clone was counted a single time. The chain uses TRBV4-1 and TRBJ1-2, with a tentative D call TRBD1 (5 bases). This CDR3 spans 16 amino acids. Germline lookup yields CDR1 MGHRA and CDR2 YSYEKL. V dropped 4 bases and J dropped 0 bases, with 15 bases sitting between them. The CDR3, as DNA: TGCGCCAGCAGCCTTGCCTTCGGAGGGGCTAACTATGGCTACACCTTC. It codes for CASSLAFGGANYGYTF.

This chain connects TRBV7-9 to TRBJ1-1; 7 nucleotides match TRBD1. V was pared by 1 base and J by 10 bases, with 6 bases of the junction left unmatched. Germline assignment: CDR1 SEHNR and CDR2 FQNEAQ (reference sequence). The CDR3 is made up of 13 amino acids. The CDR3 sequence is CASSLGPTGPAFF. Written as DNA, the CDR3 is TGTGCCAGCAGCTTAGGTCCGACAGGGCCAGCTTTCTTT.

DNA for the CDR3: TGTGCCAGCAGTGCGTTACCGGGACAGGGGGCTTGGGGCTACACCTTC. Its protein is CASSALPGQGAWGYTF. The chain joins TRBV6-1 to TRBJ1-2; the match to TRBD1 covers 12 bases. Germline trimming cut 4 bases from V and 8 bases from J; bases unmatched to any gene: 11. From germline, CDR1 is MNHNS and CDR2 SASEGT. The length of the CDR3 is 16 residues.

This chain connects TRBV18 to TRBJ2-5; 7 nucleotides align to TRBD1. Germline CDR1 KGHSH, CDR2 LQKENI. V was pared by 5 bases and J by 3 bases, with 6 bases of the junction left unmatched. The CDR3 has 14 amino acids. The CDR3 reads CASSATGAKETQYF. CDR3 DNA: TGTGCCAGCTCAGCAACAGGGGCTAAAGAGACCCAGTACTTC.

The CDR3 DNA sequence: TGTGCCTGGAGTACTCCCGGCAGGGGCTACGAGCAGTACTTC. Amino acid sequence: CAWSTPGRGYEQYF. The rearrangement joins TRBV30 to TRBJ2-7; possibly TRBD1 for D (6 bases). Looked up from germline, CDR1 is GTSNPN and CDR2 is SVGIG (reference sequence). V was cut by 2 bases and J by 3 bases, with 14 bases left in between. The CDR3 length is 14 residues. Combining the CDR3 with reference TRBV30 and TRBJ2-7 gives the whole variable domain SQTIHQWPATLVQPVGSPLSLECTVEGTSNPNLYWYRQAAGRGLQLLFYSVGIGQISSEVPQNLSASRPQDRQFILSSKKLLLSDSGFYLCAWSTPGRGYEQYFGPGTRLTVT.

The chain carries TRBV18 and TRBJ1-5; D gene unclear. The CDR3 contains 14 residues. Germline assignment: CDR1 KGHSH and CDR2 LQKENI. V shed 3 bases and J shed 4 bases, with 10 bases lying between them. In DNA, the CDR3 is TGTGCCAGCTCACCGGATATCGGGAATCAGCCCCAGCATTTT. It specifies CASSPDIGNQPQHF.

The V call is TRBV18, the J call TRBJ1-6, with 9 positions matching TRBD1. J lost 7 bases, V lost 9 bases, and 4 bases had no gene match. The CDR3 runs 13 residues. Germline V gene sequence: CDR1 KGHSH, CDR2 LQKENI. CDR3 DNA sequence: TGTGCCAGTCGGACAGGGGAGAATTCACCCCTCCACTTT. Translation gives CASRTGENSPLHF. Full variable domain (rest looked up from reference TRBV18 and TRBJ1-6): NAGVMQNPRHLVRRRGQEARLRCSPMKGHSHVYWYRQLPEEGLKFMVYLQKENIIDESGMPKERFSAEFPKEGPSILRIQQVVRGDSAAYFCASRTGENSPLHFGNGTRLTVT.

This sequence joins TRBV5-1 and TRBJ1-2, with D perhaps matching TRBD1 (6 bases). V was cut by 0 bases and J by 7 bases, with 10 bases left in between. The CDR3 covers 13 residues. Germline assignment: CDR1 SGHRS and CDR2 YFSETQ. In nucleotides, the CDR3 is TGCGCCAGCAGCTTGGCAGGGGAAGGTGGCTACACCTTC. This gives the protein CASSLAGEGGYTF.

The chain couples TRBV28 to TRBJ2-5, with TRBD2 identical over 10 bases. Looked up from germline, CDR1 is MDHEN and CDR2 is SYDVKM. V was clipped by 7 bases and J by 2 bases; unmatched bases: 10. The CDR3 is 16 amino acids. The CDR3 DNA follows: TGTGCCAGCAAAGTTGTGTCTAGCGGGGGACAAGAGACCCAGTACTTC. This sequence encodes CASKVVSSGGQETQYF.

This clone was seen a handful of times. This rearrangement joins TRBV19 to TRBJ2-1; 7 nucleotides agree with TRBD2. CDR3 length equals 15 residues. V lost 5 bases to trimming and J lost 1 base; unmatched junction nucleotides: 5. The germline V gene encodes CDR1 LNHDA and CDR2 SQIVND (reference sequence). The DNA of the CDR3 is TGTGCCAGTAGTCCCCTAGCGGTATCCTACAATGAGCAGTTCTTC. This gives the protein CASSPLAVSYNEQFF.

The rearrangement links TRBV6-1 to TRBJ2-2, with D uncertain. Per germline, CDR1 MNHNS and CDR2 SASEGT. The length of the CDR3 is 12 residues. The V gene lost 0 bases and the J gene lost 8 bases, with 4 bases spanning the gap. The CDR3: CASSEARGELFF. The CDR3 DNA reads as TGTGCCAGCAGTGAAGCGAGAGGGGAGCTGTTTTTT.

This clone was detected once. This sequence joins TRBV25-1 and TRBJ1-2; a weak D match, TRBD1 (5 bases). The CDR3 sequence is 14 residues long. Germline loops: CDR1 MGHDK, CDR2 SYGVNS. Trimming shortened V by 2 bases and J by 3 bases, and 10 bases separated the two germline ends. The CDR3 here is CASSERGGDYGYTF. The CDR3 DNA reads TGTGCCAGCAGTGAAAGGGGAGGGGACTATGGCTACACCTTC.

This chain uses TRBV19 with TRBJ1-2, with D possibly being TRBD1 (6 bases). Germline lookup yields CDR1 LNHDA and CDR2 SQIVND (reference sequence). CDR3 length: 14 amino acids. With 10 bases removed from V and 4 bases from J, the gap between germline ends came to 19 bases. The CDR3 DNA sequence: TGTGCCACTGAGGACAGAACCGGTTTCTATGGCTACACCTTC. This gives the protein CATEDRTGFYGYTF.